Listed here are 9 T cell receptor beta chains from one sample, sequenced in a study of blood T cell repertoires in COVID-19. Some clones are missing from TCRdb's copy, which holds only in-frame ones; the method was immunoSEQ multiplex PCR. The table records some 320,000 clones, roughly 89% of them present only once. The material sequenced was PBMCs or T cells enriched from blood (not recorded which). These receptor sequences come from a man in his sixties who had recovered from COVID-19.

Only one count was recorded for this clone. The CDR3 nucleotides read TGTGCCAGTAGTTCTAATCCAGGGGGCGGGAACACTGAAGCTTTCTTT. Translation: CASSSNPGGGNTEAFF. The chain recombines TRBV19 with TRBJ1-1; 8 bases align to TRBD1. The ends lost 5 bases at V and 1 base at J; junction bases unmatched: 9. Germline-derived CDR1 and CDR2 are LNHDA and SQIVND (reference sequence). The CDR3 extends over 16 amino acids.

This clone has a single count. The chain uses TRBV11-2 and TRBJ2-2; 9 bases are a match to TRBD1. This CDR3 comprises 15 residues. CDR1 SGHAT and CDR2 FQNNGV come from the germline V gene. Losses at the gene ends were 4 bases for V and 3 bases for J; bases not matched to a gene: 3. The CDR3 is CASSSTGGDTGELFF. CDR3 DNA sequence: TGTGCCAGCAGCTCCACAGGGGGCGACACCGGGGAGCTGTTTTTT.

The chain couples TRBV19 to TRBJ2-7, with TRBD2 identical over 11 bases. Germline V gene sequence: CDR1 LNHDA, CDR2 SQIVND (reference sequence). V was pared by 5 bases and J by 2 bases, with 8 bases of the junction left unmatched. The CDR3 length is 16 residues. The CDR3 region has the DNA TGTGCCAGTAGTCTTTTCGGACTAGCGGGTACCTACGAGCAGTACTTC. Protein sequence: CASSLFGLAGTYEQYF.

The count of this clone is one. The J gene is TRBJ2-1, the V gene TRBV10-3; 10 bases map to TRBD1. This CDR3 comprises 15 residues. Germline lookup yields CDR1 ENHRY and CDR2 SYGVKD. V shed 2 bases, J shed 7 bases, and the junction held 5 bases outside the gene matches. In nucleotides, the CDR3 is TGTGCCATCAGTGAGGCGACAGGGGGCTGGAATGAGCAGTTCTTC. This sequence encodes CAISEATGGWNEQFF.

The chain joins TRBV7-9 to TRBJ2-7; D remains unclear. This CDR3 is built from 14 residues. Deletions cut 1 base from V and 5 bases from J, with 12 bases between. Germline V gene data show CDR1 as SEHNR and CDR2 as FQNEAQ (reference sequence). The CDR3 nucleotides are TGTGCCAGCAGCTTAGACCAGAGAGACAACGAGCAGTACTTC. Protein product: CASSLDQRDNEQYF.

A note on this clone: Without the conserved terminal phenylalanine or tryptophan, this CDR3 likely stems from a read error. The DNA is left out, because the CDR3 cannot be placed on it with certainty; the CDR3 is given as TCRdb lists it. V gene TRBV2 combines with J gene TRBJ2-7; the table assigns TRBD2, which was not confirmed against the DNA. Germline CDR1 is SNHLY and CDR2 is FYNNEI. The CDR3 spans 12 residues, counting both ends. The CDR3 here is CASSERWGERYY.

This chain joins TRBV28 and TRBJ2-5; 8 bases are a match to TRBD1. Germline trimming cut 6 bases from V and 5 bases from J; bases unmatched to any gene: 8. The CDR3 is 14 amino acids. The germline gives CDR1 MDHEN, CDR2 SYDVKM. The CDR3 sequence: CASSLTGGRETQYF. The CDR3 DNA follows: TGTGCCAGCAGCTTAACAGGGGGTCGCGAGACCCAGTACTTC.

The chain couples TRBV7-2 to TRBJ1-6, with D perhaps matching TRBD1 (5 bases). V gave up 4 bases and J gave up 0 bases, with 16 bases separating them. The CDR3 length is 18 residues. The germline CDR1 and CDR2 sequences are SGHTA and FQGNSA. The CDR3 spells CASSSSQQASSYNSPLHF. In DNA form, the CDR3 reads TGTGCCAGCAGCTCAAGCCAACAGGCGAGCTCCTATAATTCACCCCTCCACTTT.

The CDR3 loop reads CASSPIRLLGQANTEAFF. Written as DNA, the CDR3 is TGTGCCAGTAGCCCTATTCGGCTGTTGGGACAGGCGAACACTGAAGCTTTCTTT. The V and J genes are TRBV19 and TRBJ1-1; 8 positions match TRBD1. The CDR3 totals 18 residues. V trimming: 6 bases; J trimming: 1 base; junction bases outside the gene matches: 16. The germline V gene has CDR1 LNHDA and CDR2 SQIVND (reference sequence). The full variable domain, rest sourced from reference TRBV19 and TRBJ1-1, is DGGITQSPKYLFRKEGQNVTLSCEQNLNHDAMYWYRQDPGQGLRLIYYSQIVNDFQKGDIAEGYSVSREKKESFPLTVTSAQKNPTAFYLCASSPIRLLGQANTEAFFGQGTRLTVV.